One sample yielded the 9 T cell receptor beta chains listed below, sequenced in a study of identical twins (dated by TCRdb to the mid-2010s). Library generation was performed with 5' RACE. Sequencing used an Illumina HiSeq 2000. Using fastp at Q25 and MiXCR, TCRdb reprocessed the public reads and kept productive beta chains. Rows with one shared CDR3 protein collapse into an entry with the most common genes and DNA. The sample has some 320,000 distinct CDR3 sequences on record, roughly 12% of them singletons. The top ten constitute 7.2% of the sample. The data were also submitted as part of a second study, on yellow fever vaccine responses in identical twins.

Sequenced: CD8+ T cells sorted from blood. These receptors were taken from a young woman in good health.

The CDR3: CASSAGSNEQFF. The CDR3 DNA sequence: TGTGCCAGCAGCGCCGGGAGCAATGAGCAGTTCTTC. The chain is built from TRBV9 and TRBJ2-1, with a possible D match to TRBD2 (6 bases). CDR3 size: 12 residues. From germline, CDR1 is SGDLS and CDR2 YYNGEE. V was trimmed by 3 bases and J by 6 bases, leaving 7 bases between them. The complete variable domain, with remaining parts taken from reference TRBV9 and TRBJ2-1, reads DSGVTQTPKHLITATGQRVTLRCSPRSGDLSVYWYQQSLDQGLQFLIQYYNGEERAKGNILERFSAQQFPDLHSELNLSSLELGDSALYFCASSAGSNEQFFGPGTRLTVL.

J is TRBJ2-1 and V is TRBV6-2 or TRBV6-3; no reliable D call. CDR1 is MNHEY and CDR2 is SVGEGT in the germline V gene. Between the trimmed V and J ends, which lost 0 bases and 9 bases, there was a span of 6 bases. The CDR3 covers 12 residues. The CDR3 coding sequence is TGTGCCAGCAGTTACTCGGTGGCTGAGCAGTTCTTC. Amino acid sequence: CASSYSVAEQFF.

The chain uses TRBV14 and TRBJ2-2; the D call may be TRBD1 or TRBD2 (5 bases each). Germline-derived CDR1 and CDR2 are SGHDN and FVKESK. Trimming stripped 1 base from V and 5 bases from J, with 17 bases between. This CDR3 region has 17 residues. The CDR3 nucleotides are TGTGCCAGCAGCCAAGGAGGTGGCAGGGAGTCAACCGGGGAGCTGTTTTTT. Its translation: CASSQGGGRESTGELFF.

V and J are TRBV20-1 and TRBJ2-7, with D unresolved. Trimming pared 1 base from V and 2 bases from J, leaving 9 bases between. The CDR3 covers 13 residues. Germline V gives CDR1 DFQATT, CDR2 SNEGSKA (reference sequence). The CDR3 loop is CSARVAEPYEQYF. The CDR3 DNA reads as TGCAGTGCTAGAGTGGCAGAGCCCTACGAGCAGTACTTC.

The chain uses TRBV24-1 and TRBJ2-1; no reliable D call. V lost 0 bases to trimming and J lost 0 bases, with 5 bases between them. Per the germline V gene, CDR1 is KGHDR and CDR2 is SFDVKD. The CDR3 runs 15 residues. The CDR3 DNA reads as TGTGCCACCAGTGATTTGCTAGACTCCTACAATGAGCAGTTCTTC. It specifies CATSDLLDSYNEQFF.

V gene TRBV12-3 or TRBV12-4 combines with J gene TRBJ2-5; D assignment may be TRBD1 or TRBD2 (5 bases each). CDR3 size: 13 residues. V was shortened by 4 bases and J by 4 bases, with 10 bases between the two germline ends. CDR3 protein: CASSYGARETQYF. The CDR3 DNA reads as TGTGCCAGCAGTTACGGGGCCCGAGAGACCCAGTACTTC.

The rearrangement links TRBV4-2 to TRBJ2-2; 16 bases fit TRBD2. V was clipped by 4 bases and J by 11 bases; unmatched bases: 7. The CDR3 has 16 residues. The V gene's germline CDR1 is LGHNA and CDR2 YNFKEQ. CDR3 coding DNA: TGTGCCAGCAGCCCCGGGACTAGCGGGGGGGCGGAAGAGCTGTTTTTT. This codes for CASSPGTSGGAEELFF.

In this sample, this clonotype turned up a few times. J is TRBJ2-3 and V is TRBV28, with TRBD2 as a possible D gene (5 bases). V lost 5 bases and J lost 3, with 15 bases in between. This CDR3 has 15 amino acids. Looked up from germline, CDR1 is MDHEN and CDR2 is SYDVKM. CDR3 in amino acids: CASSPIGSGTDTQYF. Written as DNA, the CDR3 is TGTGCCAGCAGTCCGATAGGGAGTGGTACAGATACGCAGTATTTT.

This clonotype occurred many times. The gene calls are TRBV2 and TRBJ1-2, with 8 bases that match TRBD1. In germline, CDR1 is SNHLY, CDR2 FYNNEI. The CDR3 covers 15 residues. V lost 3 bases to trimming and J lost 8 bases; unmatched junction nucleotides: 11. CDR3 sequence reads: CASSDDRGQVEGYTF. The CDR3 nucleotides read TGTGCCAGCAGTGACGACAGGGGCCAGGTAGAGGGCTACACCTTC.